These 21 T cell receptor beta chains were all obtained from the same sample, sequenced in a study of T cell changes during pregnancy in multiple sclerosis. Profiling relied on immunoSEQ multiplex PCR, and the TCRdb table lists in-frame clones only, not all of them. Among fewer than 90,000 clones listed, 94% were seen once. The sequenced sample was peripheral blood, obtained after pregnancy. These receptor sequences come from a female donor in good health, enrolled as a control in a pregnancy study.

J is TRBJ2-7 and V is TRBV10-3; weak D call: TRBD1 (6 bases). Per germline, CDR1 ENHRY and CDR2 SYGVKD. Between the trimmed V and J ends, which lost 7 bases and 4 bases, there was a span of 17 bases. The CDR3 loop spans 14 amino acids. CDR3 DNA: TGTGCCATCAAATCCAGGACACAGGGTTACGAGCAGTACTTC. As protein: CAIKSRTQGYEQYF.

This clone was seen once. This chain uses TRBV28 with TRBJ1-5, with D possibly matching TRBD1 (6 bases). Germline lookup yields CDR1 MDHEN and CDR2 SYDVKM. The V and J ends lost 11 bases and 1 base respectively, with 15 bases between them. The CDR3 contains 14 residues. The CDR3 DNA reads TGTGCCGGCGGGGGGGCCGCGAGCAATCAGCCCCAGCATTTT. Protein product: CAGGGAASNQPQHF.

Here the CDR3 DNA reads TGTGCCAGCAGTGAATCCCCGCGGGACCTCAATGAGCAGTTCTTC. Translating it yields CASSESPRDLNEQFF. The V gene is TRBV2, the J gene TRBJ2-1, with D possibly matching TRBD2 (6 bases). V lost 2 bases and J 6 bases, leaving 14 bases between the germline ends. Germline lookup yields CDR1 SNHLY and CDR2 FYNNEI. CDR3 length: 15 residues.

The genes are TRBV19 and TRBJ2-7; TRBD1 aligns across 10 bases. V lost 11 bases and J lost 2; bases outside the gene matches: 9. Germline V gene lookup returns CDR1 LNHDA and CDR2 SQIVND (reference sequence). This CDR3 has 14 residues. The CDR3 coding sequence is TGTGCCTCTACTCCGGGACAGGGGACCTACGAGCAGTACTTC. This encodes CASTPGQGTYEQYF. The complete variable domain, with remaining parts taken from reference TRBV19 and TRBJ2-7, reads DGGITQSPKYLFRKEGQNVTLSCEQNLNHDAMYWYRQDPGQGLRLIYYSQIVNDFQKGDIAEGYSVSREKKESFPLTVTSAQKNPTAFYLCASTPGQGTYEQYFGPGTRLTVT.

This clone appeared a single time. The chain uses TRBV5-1 and TRBJ1-2; D remains ambiguous. The CDR3 loop spans 12 amino acids. CDR1 SGHRS and CDR2 YFSETQ come from the germline V gene. V was shortened by 0 bases and J by 4 bases, with 4 bases between the two germline ends. The CDR3 loop is CASSLDSYGYTF. The DNA for the CDR3 is TGCGCCAGCAGCTTGGATAGCTATGGCTACACCTTC. The full variable domain, in which reference TRBV5-1 and TRBJ1-2 provide the parts outside the CDR3, is KAGVTQTPRYLIKTRGQQVTLSCSPISGHRSVSWYQQTPGQGLQFLFEYFSETQRNKGNFPGRFSGRQFSNSRSEMNVSTLELGDSALYLCASSLDSYGYTFGSGTRLTVV.

In this sample, this clone turned up once. The rearrangement uses TRBV28 and TRBJ1-1; D might be TRBD1 (5 bases). Germline V CDR1 and CDR2: MDHEN, SYDVKM. The CDR3 spans 16 residues. The V gene lost 7 bases and the J gene lost 1 base, with 19 bases spanning the gap. In DNA, the CDR3 is TGTGCCAGCAACAGTTTAGGTAGGGGAACGAACACTGAAGCTTTCTTT. This sequence encodes CASNSLGRGTNTEAFF.

For the CDR3, the DNA is TGTGCCAGCAGTGGGGGCAGGGGAAGGACTGAAGCTTTCTTT. It specifies CASSGGRGRTEAFF. J is TRBJ1-1 and V is TRBV28, with a weak D call TRBD1 (6 bases). Germline CDR1 is MDHEN and CDR2 is SYDVKM. This CDR3 region has 14 residues. V gave up 5 bases and J gave up 5 bases, with 15 bases separating them.

The chain joins TRBV27 to TRBJ2-7; no firm D call. The CDR3 is made up of 15 amino acids. Germline V gene lookup returns CDR1 MNHEY and CDR2 SMNVEV (reference sequence). With 3 bases removed from V and 6 bases from J, the gap between germline ends came to 18 bases. CDR3: CASSFPGSHASEQYF. CDR3 nucleotides: TGTGCCAGCAGTTTCCCCGGGTCGCATGCTAGCGAGCAGTACTTC.

The rearrangement uses TRBV5-1 and TRBJ2-5; no reliable D call. The CDR3 totals 12 residues. Germline V lookup: CDR1 SGHRS, CDR2 YFSETQ. Deletions cut 1 base from V and 4 bases from J, with 5 bases between. DNA for the CDR3: TGCGCCAGCAGCTTGAACAGAGAGACCCAGTACTTC. Its protein is CASSLNRETQYF.

Written as DNA, the CDR3 is TGCGCCAGCAGCCCCACTCTGGGGGCCAACGTCCTGACTTTC. It yields the protein CASSPTLGANVLTF. V and J are TRBV5-1 and TRBJ2-6; D ambiguous. V lost 4 bases to trimming and J lost 4 bases, with 9 bases between them. CDR1 is SGHRS, CDR2 YFSETQ, per germline. The CDR3 has 14 amino acids.

J is TRBJ1-1 and V is TRBV4-1, with 8 positions matching TRBD1. J gave up 7 bases and V 1 base, and 14 bases lay outside the gene matches. Germline V gene sequence: CDR1 MGHRA, CDR2 YSYEKL. The CDR3 length is 17 residues. In nucleotides, the CDR3 is TGCGCCAGCAGCCAAGCCGCGGGCGGGACAGGACCCATTGAAGCTTTCTTT. Translation: CASSQAAGGTGPIEAFF.

This chain links TRBV5-1 with TRBJ1-1, with D possibly matching TRBD1 (6 bases). Germline CDR1 and CDR2: SGHRS and YFSETQ. Trimming pared 4 bases from V and 5 bases from J, leaving 18 bases between. The CDR3 runs to 15 residues. CDR3 sequence: CASSPRGGRETEAFF. As DNA, the CDR3 is TGCGCCAGCAGCCCACGGGGGGGCAGAGAGACTGAAGCTTTCTTT.

This chain joins TRBV9 and TRBJ2-2, with 9 positions matching TRBD2. The CDR3 extends over 16 amino acids. V was clipped by 2 bases and J by 6 bases; unmatched bases: 8. Germline CDR1 and CDR2: SGDLS and YYNGEE. CDR3 region: CASSVGGSGSAGELFF. The CDR3 coding sequence is TGTGCCAGCAGCGTCGGGGGTAGCGGGAGCGCCGGGGAGCTGTTTTTT.

This clone came up once. The rearrangement links TRBV28 to TRBJ2-7, with D unclear. CDR1 and CDR2 from the germline V gene are MDHEN and SYDVKM. The CDR3 runs 12 residues. V dropped 4 bases and J dropped 10 bases, with 14 bases sitting between them. CDR3 sequence reads: CASSYPNTSQYF. CDR3 in DNA: TGTGCCAGCAGTTACCCCAATACGAGCCAGTACTTC.

This clone appeared a single time. J is TRBJ1-2 and V is TRBV29-1, with D possibly matching TRBD1 (6 bases). There are 14 residues in the CDR3. Per germline, CDR1 SQVTM and CDR2 ANQGSEA. The V end lost 5 bases, the J end lost 0 bases, and 13 bases lay between the germline ends. CDR3 region: CSVSQGTANYGYTF. CDR3 nucleotide sequence: TGCAGCGTTTCCCAGGGGACCGCTAACTATGGCTACACCTTC.

The chain couples TRBV28 to TRBJ1-2; D not resolved. V was pared by 2 bases and J by 7 bases, with 5 bases between. This CDR3 region has 11 residues. Germline V gene lookup returns CDR1 MDHEN and CDR2 SYDVKM. This CDR3 is CASSLRGGYTF. CDR3 DNA sequence: TGTGCCAGCAGTTTACGGGGTGGCTACACCTTC.

This clone was counted a single time. The V and J genes are TRBV18 and TRBJ2-3; TRBD2 matches at 10 bases. With 5 bases clipped from V and 1 base from J, the junction kept 3 bases outside the gene matches. The CDR3 consists of 15 residues. Germline CDR1 is KGHSH and CDR2 is LQKENI. The CDR3 protein is CASSWLAGGTDTQYF. CDR3 in DNA: TGTGCCAGCTCATGGCTAGCGGGAGGCACAGATACGCAGTATTTT. The variable domain in full, completed from reference TRBV18 and TRBJ2-3, reads NAGVMQNPRHLVRRRGQEARLRCSPMKGHSHVYWYRQLPEEGLKFMVYLQKENIIDESGMPKERFSAEFPKEGPSILRIQQVVRGDSAAYFCASSWLAGGTDTQYFGPGTRLTVL.

This chain links TRBV2 with TRBJ1-1, with a possible D match to TRBD1 (5 bases). Trimming shortened V by 4 bases and J by 2 bases, and 8 bases separated the two germline ends. The germline CDR1 and CDR2 sequences are SNHLY and FYNNEI. The CDR3 length is 13 residues. The chain's CDR3 is CASSVDSNTEAFF. The DNA for the CDR3 is TGTGCCAGCAGTGTCGACAGTAACACTGAAGCTTTCTTT.

This chain links TRBV7-9 with TRBJ2-1; possibly TRBD2 for D (5 bases). The germline V gene has CDR1 SEHNR and CDR2 FQNEAQ (reference sequence). V lost 6 bases and J 9 bases, leaving 15 bases between the germline ends. The CDR3 runs to 13 residues. This chain's CDR3 is CASSREPLSEQFF. CDR3 in DNA: TGTGCCAGCAGTAGGGAGCCTTTAAGTGAGCAGTTCTTC.

The chain is built from TRBV13 and TRBJ2-7, with TRBD1 matching 7 bases. CDR1 and CDR2 from the germline V gene are PRHDT and FYEKMQ (reference sequence). The junction had 4 bases not matched to a gene; V was cut back by 5 bases and J by 3 bases. This CDR3 is 13 amino acids long. The CDR3 is CASSPRDSYEQYF. CDR3 in DNA: TGTGCCAGCAGCCCACGGGACAGCTACGAGCAGTACTTC. Using reference TRBV13 and TRBJ2-7 for the parts outside the CDR3, the full variable domain is AAGVIQSPRHLIKEKRETATLKCYPIPRHDTVYWYQQGPGQDPQFLISFYEKMQSDKGSIPDRFSAQQFSDYHSELNMSSLELGDSALYFCASSPRDSYEQYFGPGTRLTVT.

This chain links TRBV7-2 with TRBJ2-1; 13 positions agree with TRBD2. Trimming removed 2 bases from V and 6 bases from J; junction bases left unmatched: 4. The germline gives CDR1 SGHTA, CDR2 FQGNSA. The CDR3 is made up of 16 amino acids. DNA for the CDR3: TGTGCCAGCAGCTTACTAGGGACTAGCGGGATCAATGAGCAGTTCTTC. This gives the protein CASSLLGTSGINEQFF.